A selection of T cell receptor beta chains follows, all from one sample in a study of cytomegalovirus exposure and HLA in healthy donors. TCRdb's copy holds only in-frame clones and misses some; the assay was immunoSEQ multiplex PCR. The table has over 150,000 clones, approximately 78% seen once. The specimen was PBMCs. Every receptor here comes from a girl aged 2 to 9 in good health and CMV-seropositive. Both conserved end residues are part of each CDR3. Each record gives: V gene, J gene, CDR3 protein.

TRBV5-1,TRBJ2-3,CASSPGTSGVTTDTQYF
TRBV5-1,TRBJ2-1,CASSFYGFSYNEQFF
TRBV28,TRBJ2-5,CASSSPLLAGKETQYF
TRBV10-3,TRBJ1-5,CAISEDRGHQPQHF
TRBV6-4,TRBJ2-1,CASSDEAGGYNEQFF
TRBV15,TRBJ2-3,CATSSDGNRRDTQYF
TRBV5-1,TRBJ1-6,CASSSQGNNSPLHF
TRBV5-6,TRBJ1-2,CASSLMGTGGGYTF
TRBV19,TRBJ2-1,CATRDRSYNEQFF
TRBV18,TRBJ1-1,CASSPGPRRWTEAFF
TRBV4-1,TRBJ1-1,CASSQRLNTEAFF
TRBV2,TRBJ2-3,CASIRGKGTDTQYF
TRBV6-1,TRBJ1-5,CASRQAHQPQHF
TRBV10-1,TRBJ1-1,CASSFGTVNTEAFF
TRBV30,TRBJ2-5,CASTGTSGETQYF
TRBV6-6,TRBJ2-7,CASSFESEQYF
TRBV7-9,TRBJ2-7,CASSPQSFEQYF
TRBV28,TRBJ1-1,CASSLQGFEAFF
TRBV4-2,TRBJ2-2,CASSQDYTNTGELFF
TRBV27,TRBJ2-7,CASSSAVYEQYF
TRBV5-1,TRBJ2-7,CASSFGGAEQYF
TRBV18,TRBJ2-2,CASSSGTSGDTGELFF
TRBV6-1,TRBJ1-3,CASMLSRDNTIYF
TRBV9,TRBJ2-7,CASSSGTGGYEQYF
TRBV19,TRBJ2-3,CASSILAGEGADTQYF
TRBV12-5,TRBJ2-7,CASASGQHYEQYF
TRBV11-2,TRBJ2-1,CASSSAGLAAVNEQFF
TRBV6-6,TRBJ2-2,CASSGRNTGELFF
TRBV5-1,TRBJ2-7,CASSLVTASYEQYF
TRBV28,TRBJ1-5,CASNRADSSNQPQHF
TRBV7-7,TRBJ2-3,CASSSLSTDTQYF
TRBV2,TRBJ1-1,CATTGLNTEAFF
TRBV20-1,TRBJ1-2,CSARVLNGYTF
TRBV7-8,TRBJ2-3,CASSLVQDTQYF
TRBV4-1,TRBJ2-1,CASSQDPGSGRNEQFF
TRBV30,TRBJ2-3,CAWSVRPGTAGPDTQYF
TRBV7-8,TRBJ2-7,CASSLGTASYEQYF
TRBV28,TRBJ2-7,CASRTRVGMSYEQYF
TRBV28,TRBJ2-3,CASSLRKRRTDTQYF
TRBV6-1,TRBJ1-5,CASRSRVPEQPQHF
TRBV11-2,TRBJ2-7,CASSLGRGGSGDYEQYF
TRBV27,TRBJ1-3,CASSRAGQGNTIYF
TRBV11-2,TRBJ1-4,CASSLAQGPSEKLFF
TRBV5-1,TRBJ2-5,CASSLGQGQETQYF
TRBV7-6,TRBJ1-2,CASSPYRGGGYTF
TRBV9,TRBJ2-3,CASSVAGYGTDTQYF
TRBV5-1,TRBJ2-3,CASSLYGSPDTQYF
TRBV6-1,TRBJ2-5,CASSEGRVETQYF